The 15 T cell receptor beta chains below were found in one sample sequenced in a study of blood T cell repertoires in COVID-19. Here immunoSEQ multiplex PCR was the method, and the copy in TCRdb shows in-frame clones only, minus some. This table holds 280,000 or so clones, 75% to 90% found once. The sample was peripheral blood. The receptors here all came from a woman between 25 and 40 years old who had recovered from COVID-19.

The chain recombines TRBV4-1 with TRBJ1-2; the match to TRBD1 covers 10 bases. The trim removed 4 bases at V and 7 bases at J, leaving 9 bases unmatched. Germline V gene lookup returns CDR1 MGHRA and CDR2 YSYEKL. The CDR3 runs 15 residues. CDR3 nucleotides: TGCGCCAGCAGCCGAGAAAGACAGGGGGCGGCTGGCTACACCTTC. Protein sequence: CASSRERQGAAGYTF.

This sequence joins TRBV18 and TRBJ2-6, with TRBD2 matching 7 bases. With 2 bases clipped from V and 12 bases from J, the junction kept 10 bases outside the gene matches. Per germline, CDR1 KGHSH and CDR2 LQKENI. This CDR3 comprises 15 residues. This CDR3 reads CASSPEPGGLAVLTF. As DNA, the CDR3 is TGTGCCAGCTCACCAGAGCCCGGGGGGTTAGCCGTCCTGACTTTC. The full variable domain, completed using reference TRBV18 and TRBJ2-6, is NAGVMQNPRHLVRRRGQEARLRCSPMKGHSHVYWYRQLPEEGLKFMVYLQKENIIDESGMPKERFSAEFPKEGPSILRIQQVVRGDSAAYFCASSPEPGGLAVLTFGAGSRLTVL.

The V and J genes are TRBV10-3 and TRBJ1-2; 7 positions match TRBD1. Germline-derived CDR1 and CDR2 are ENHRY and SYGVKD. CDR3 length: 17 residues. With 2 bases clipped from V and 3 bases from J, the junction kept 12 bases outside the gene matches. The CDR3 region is CAISERPTGLGYYGYTF. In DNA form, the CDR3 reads TGTGCCATCAGTGAGAGACCGACAGGGTTGGGTTACTATGGCTACACCTTC.

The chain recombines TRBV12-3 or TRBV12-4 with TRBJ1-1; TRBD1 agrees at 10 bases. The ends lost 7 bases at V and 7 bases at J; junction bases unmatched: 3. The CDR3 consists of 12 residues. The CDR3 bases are TGTGCCAGCAACCGGGACAGGGGTGAAGCTTTCTTT. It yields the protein CASNRDRGEAFF.

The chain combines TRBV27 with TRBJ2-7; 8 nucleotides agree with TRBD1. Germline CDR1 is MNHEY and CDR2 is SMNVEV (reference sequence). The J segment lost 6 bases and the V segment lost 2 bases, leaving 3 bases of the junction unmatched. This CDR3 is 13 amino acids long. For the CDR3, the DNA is TGTGCCAGCAGTTTAACAGGGGGACGCGAGCAGTACTTC. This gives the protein CASSLTGGREQYF.

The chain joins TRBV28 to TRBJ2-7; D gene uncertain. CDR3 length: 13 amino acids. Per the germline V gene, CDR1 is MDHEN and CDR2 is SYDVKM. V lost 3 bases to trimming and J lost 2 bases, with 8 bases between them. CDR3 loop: CASSFPPTYEQYF. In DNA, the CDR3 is TGTGCCAGCAGTTTCCCCCCTACCTACGAGCAGTACTTC. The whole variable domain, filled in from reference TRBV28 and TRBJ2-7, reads DVKVTQSSRYLVKRTGEKVFLECVQDMDHENMFWYRQDPGLGLRLIYFSYDVKMKEKGDIPEGYSVSREKKERFSLILESASTNQTSMYLCASSFPPTYEQYFGPGTRLTVT.

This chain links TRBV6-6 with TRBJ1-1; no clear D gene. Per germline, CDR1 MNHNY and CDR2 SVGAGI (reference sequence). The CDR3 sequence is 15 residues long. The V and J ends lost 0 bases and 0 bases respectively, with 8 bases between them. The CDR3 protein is CASSYSEALNTEAFF. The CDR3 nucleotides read TGTGCCAGCAGTTACTCCGAGGCCTTGAACACTGAAGCTTTCTTT.

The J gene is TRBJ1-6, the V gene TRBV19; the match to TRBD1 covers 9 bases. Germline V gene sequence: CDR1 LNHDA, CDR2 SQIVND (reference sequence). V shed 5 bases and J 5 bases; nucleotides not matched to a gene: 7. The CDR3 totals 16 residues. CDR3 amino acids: CASSAWTGVNNSPLHF. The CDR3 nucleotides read TGTGCCAGTAGTGCGTGGACAGGGGTGAATAATTCACCCCTCCACTTT. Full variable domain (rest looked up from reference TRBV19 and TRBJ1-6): DGGITQSPKYLFRKEGQNVTLSCEQNLNHDAMYWYRQDPGQGLRLIYYSQIVNDFQKGDIAEGYSVSREKKESFPLTVTSAQKNPTAFYLCASSAWTGVNNSPLHFGNGTRLTVT.

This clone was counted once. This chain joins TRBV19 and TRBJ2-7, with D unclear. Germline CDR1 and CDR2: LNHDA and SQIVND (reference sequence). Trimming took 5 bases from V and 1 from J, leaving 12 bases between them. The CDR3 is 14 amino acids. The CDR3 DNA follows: TGTGCCAGTAGTCTCGGCGGATTATCCTACGAGCAGTACTTC. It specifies CASSLGGLSYEQYF.

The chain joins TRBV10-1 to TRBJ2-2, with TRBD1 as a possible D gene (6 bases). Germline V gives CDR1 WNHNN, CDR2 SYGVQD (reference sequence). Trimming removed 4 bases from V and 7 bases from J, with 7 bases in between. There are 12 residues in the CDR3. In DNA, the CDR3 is TGCGCCAGCAGTGTACAGGGCGGGGAGCTGTTTTTT. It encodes CASSVQGGELFF.

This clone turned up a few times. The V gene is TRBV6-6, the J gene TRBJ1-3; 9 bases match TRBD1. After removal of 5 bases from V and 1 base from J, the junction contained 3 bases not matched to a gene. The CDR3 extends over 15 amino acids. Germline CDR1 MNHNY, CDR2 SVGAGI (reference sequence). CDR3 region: CASSEGTGSGNTIYF. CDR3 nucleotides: TGTGCCAGCAGTGAGGGGACAGGGTCTGGAAACACCATATATTTT.

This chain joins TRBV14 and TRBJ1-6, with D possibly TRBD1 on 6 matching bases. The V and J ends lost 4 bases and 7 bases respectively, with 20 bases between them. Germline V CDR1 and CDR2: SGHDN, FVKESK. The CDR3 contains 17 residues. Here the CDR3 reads CASSPLGNRDMNSPLHF. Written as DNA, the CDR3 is TGTGCCAGCAGCCCCTTAGGTAATCGGGACATGAATTCACCCCTCCACTTT.

The CDR3: CSASGTGGTGQPQHF. CDR3 nucleotides: TGCAGTGCTAGTGGGACAGGGGGGACAGGGCAGCCCCAGCATTTT. The V and J genes are TRBV20-1 and TRBJ1-5; 11 positions match TRBD1. CDR3 length: 15 residues. The V segment lost 3 bases and the J segment 7 bases; nucleotides outside the gene matches: 8. Germline V gene sequence: CDR1 DFQATT, CDR2 SNEGSKA (reference sequence).

CDR3 region: CASSVGTGGDSPLHF. The CDR3 region has the DNA TGTGCCAGCAGCGTAGGGACAGGGGGCGATTCACCCCTCCACTTT. V gene TRBV9 combines with J gene TRBJ1-6; 11 bases align to TRBD1. Germline values: CDR1 SGDLS, CDR2 YYNGEE. This CDR3 has 15 amino acids. V shed 0 bases, J shed 8 bases, and the junction held 1 base outside the gene matches.

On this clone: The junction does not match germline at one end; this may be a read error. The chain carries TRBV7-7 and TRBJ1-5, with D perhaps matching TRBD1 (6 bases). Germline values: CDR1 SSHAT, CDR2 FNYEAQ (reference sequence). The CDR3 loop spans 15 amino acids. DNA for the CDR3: TGTGCTAGCACCAAAATCGGGGGGCGCAGACAGCCCCAGCATTTT. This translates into CASTKIGGRRQPQHF.